What follows describes a single T cell receptor beta chain. Its antigen remains unidentified. The sample contains more than one DNA sequence encoding this CDR3. One heparinised blood draw averaging around 0.12 L was given by each donor. The V end lost 0 bases, the J end lost 1 base, and 4 bases lay between the germline ends. From germline, CDR1 is GTSNPN and CDR2 SVGIG (reference sequence). This CDR3 is built from 13 residues. The data are from a study of beta chain features in type 1 diabetes. Broader study findings: Possibly, sequencing cDNA over-represented cells that had high TCR expression levels.

Expressed TCRB transcripts were sequenced, since all the RNA that had been isolated was reverse transcribed. Assay used: immunoSEQ multiplex PCR; TCRdb lists only in-frame clones, some missing. The data show about 220,000 clones, with about 11% seen just once and over 1% held by the top ten. The rearrangement links TRBV30 to TRBJ1-5; D unresolved. The sequence derives from a man in his late teens or twenties in good health. Sequenced input: central memory CD4+ T cells from blood. Written as DNA, the CDR3 is TGTGCCTGGAGTGTAAGCAGCAATCAGCCCCAGCATTTT. Residues: CAWSVSSNQPQHF.